This entry features one T cell receptor beta chain sequence. The antigen it recognizes is unknown. Base qualities are not provided; no much larger clone lies one nucleotide away. The data belong to a study of T cell repertoires in cytomegalovirus infection (dated by TCRdb to between 2017 and 2020). Concerning the study at large: Alongside well-studied HLA-B-restricted epitopes, the peptide stimulations were aimed at recently identified HLA-C-restricted CMV epitopes, whose presentation resists viral immunomodulation. Donor HLA type was relevant to the analysis, because carriage of CMV infection together with the matching HLA type was indicated by public TCR beta signatures.

V and J are truncated by 1 base and 7 bases respectively, leaving an intervening sequence of 13 bases. Measured from the cysteine to the phenylalanine, the CDR3 is 14 residues long. CDR3 DNA is the only sequence kept; it has 42 bases, read in frame from the first base. From the germline V gene, CDR1 is SGHVT and CDR2 is SQSDAQ. Sequencing relied on an Illumina HiSeq 1500. TCRdb passed the public sequencing reads through fastp at Q25 and MiXCR, retaining productive beta sequences. Each CDR3 protein appears once, grouped with its most common genes and DNA. Counted in this sample were fewer than 350,000 distinct CDR3 sequences; almost 30% of them appeared once. The top ten hold roughly 20% of the sample. The paper as a whole reports these results and caveats: The ex vivo response was dominated by HLA-C-restricted CMV-specific TCR beta clonotypes, which also provided the single most frequent clonotype in two of eight donors. Cumulative frequency of public TCR beta family members discriminated carriers of CMV infection plus the relevant HLA type in this cohort and an independent approximately 370-donor cohort.

Per the publication, the treatment or condition label means: in vitro stimulation with specific CMV peptide epitopes to enrich CMV-specific T cells. This receptor was taken from a human donor in good health (CMV status not recorded). Some clones in this sample may be carry-over from other donors' samples. Sequences were derived from cultured PBMCs, sampled from culture after CMV antigen stimulation. The rearranged chain carries TRBV7-4 and TRBJ1-1, and perhaps TRBD1 as D gene, on 6 matching bases. The CDR3 region has the sequence CASSLGGQRIEAFF. In nucleotide form, the sequence is TGTGCCAGCAGCTTAGGCGGACAGCGCATTGAAGCTTTCTTT.